This paragraph covers one T cell receptor beta chain sequence. Specified time point: persistent/refractory GD, antithyroid drugs over 5 years with positive TRAb. Making the TCR library involved RNA that had been extracted from PBMCs. CDR3-region Arm-PCR and iRepertoire HTBI primers produced the TCR beta libraries. TCRdb called the multiplex PCR reads again in MiXCR, with one record for every CDR3 protein. Of 400,000 to 500,000 distinct CDR3 sequences in the sample, about 21% were seen once. The data are from a study of regulatory T cells in long-lasting Graves disease. About the research overall: Patients with persistent Graves' disease had over 5 years of antithyroid drugs and persistent TSH receptor antibodies.

This CDR3 spans 14 amino acids. In germline, CDR1 is SNHLY, CDR2 FYNNEI. V gave up 7 bases and J gave up 0 bases, with 10 bases separating them. This specimen consisted of peripheral blood mononuclear cells (PBMCs), obtained when the disease was refractory, from a patient treated with antithyroid drugs. This sequence joins TRBV2 and TRBJ2-1, with D tentatively TRBD1 (6 bases). The clonotype comes from a female donor with Graves disease. In DNA, the CDR3 is TGTGCCAGCACACAGGGCAGCTCCTACAATGAGCAGTTCTTC. This translates into CASTQGSSYNEQFF.